The clone carrying this T cell receptor beta chain was seen only a few times. Its antigen is as yet unknown. TCR beta CDR3 regions were amplified from RNA. The study used the HTBI primer set for a first-round RT-PCR of the TCR CDR3. MiXCR, run by TCRdb on the multiplex PCR reads, gives a single entry per CDR3 protein. There are about 380,000 distinct CDR3 sequences in the sample; around 20% occur only once, and 40% lies in the top ten. These data belong to a study of T cells in Graves' hyperthyroidism and ophthalmopathy. Germline CDR1 and CDR2: SGHRS and YFSETQ. V was pared by 0 bases and J by 3 bases, with 8 bases of the junction left unmatched. This CDR3 comprises 17 residues. Duration under 3 months, a NOSPECS grade of at least 4, and a Clinical Activity Score of at least 3 characterized the ophthalmopathy patients. The study's findings and limits: Ophthalmopathy was told apart from stable hyperthyroidism by a 13 V-J model. Blood also showed most of the thyroid clonotypes that were expanded above 0.001.

The specimen sequenced was blood. The J gene is TRBJ2-3, the V gene TRBV5-1; 9 nucleotides line up with TRBD2. The receptor comes from a man in his late teens or twenties with Graves' ophthalmopathy. The CDR3 DNA reads TGCGCCAGCAGCTTGGGCCCGAGGAGCGGGGGGACAGATACGCAGTATTTT. Translated: CASSLGPRSGGTDTQYF.